This T cell receptor beta chain was retrieved from a study of graft-versus-host responses after intestinal transplantation. Looked up from germline, CDR1 is SGHTA and CDR2 is FQGTGA. The CDR3 contains 14 residues. The ends were cut back, 1 base at V and 8 bases at J, with 11 bases in the middle. Sequencing used immunoSEQ multiplex PCR; TCRdb keeps in-frame clones, though not all of them. The sample has under 95,000 clones; 88% are singletons. About this clone: Its antigen is unknown.

The sample here was unstimulated CD4+ T cells sorted from spleen or lymph node cells, taken before transplant. This sequence was found in a human donor who was the organ donor for an intestinal transplant. The gene calls are TRBV7-3 and TRBJ2-2; D possibly corresponds to TRBD1 (6 bases). The CDR3 DNA follows: TGTGCCAGCAGCTTAATGAGAGGGACAGGGGAGCTGTTTTTT. Its translation: CASSLMRGTGELFF.